This T cell receptor (beta chain) is drawn from a study of identical twins. Regarding the study as a whole: Insertion counts were lower in abundant cord blood beta clonotypes, a trend that memory repertoires did not show. Weaker excess twin sharing was observed in beta out-of-frame sequences. Conclusions relied on cross-sectional statistical analysis, not following the same donors.

TCRdb independently ran MiXCR on the 5' RACE reads; one entry per CDR3 protein. Of more than 1.5 million distinct CDR3 sequences listed, 25% to 35% were seen once; the top ten hold 0.25% to 0.3%. As to this clonotype: Antigen specificity is unknown.

Between the trimmed V and J ends, which lost 4 bases and 4 bases, there was a span of 16 bases. The CDR3 has 14 residues. Germline CDR1 is GTSNPN and CDR2 is SVGIG (reference sequence). Sample: cord blood. The rearrangement joins TRBV30 to TRBJ1-2; D is undetermined. This TCR was recovered from a newborn girl in good health. As DNA, the CDR3 is TGTGCCTGGACACCTAGACCAGACTCCTATGGCTACACCTTC. It specifies CAWTPRPDSYGYTF.